A selection of T cell receptor beta chains follows, all from one sample in a study of cytomegalovirus exposure and HLA in healthy donors. Measured with immunoSEQ multiplex PCR; TCRdb has only the in-frame clones, and not every one. The sample has more than 150,000 clones, about four fifths seen once. The sample consisted of PBMCs. Receptors originate from a woman aged 18-29 years in good health and CMV-seropositive. CDR3s include the opening cysteine and the closing phenylalanine or tryptophan. A D gene is named only where the DNA matches it firmly. Size is omitted from some rows. Given values are once, few, many or a class for expanded clones.

TRBV4-1	TRBJ1-2	.	.	CASSQDLGFATFPYGYTF	TGCGCCAGCAGCCAAGATCTTGGTTTCGCCACATTCCCCTATGGCTACACCTTC
TRBV5-1	TRBJ2-5	TRBD2	.	CASSRAGEETQYF	TGCGCCAGCAGCAGAGCGGGGGAAGAGACCCAGTACTTC
TRBV19	TRBJ1-1	TRBD1	.	CASNGQGIGTEAFF	TGTGCCAGTAACGGACAGGGGATTGGCACTGAAGCTTTCTTT
TRBV9	TRBJ2-3	.	.	CASRALAISTDTQYF	TGTGCCAGCAGGGCTCTAGCGATTAGCACAGATACGCAGTATTTT
TRBV7-9	TRBJ2-1	TRBD2	few	CASTLGLANEQFF	TGTGCCAGCACGCTGGGACTAGCTAATGAGCAGTTCTTC
TRBV6-1	TRBJ1-4	TRBD1	.	CASKTRGRGEKLFF	TGTGCCAGCAAAACCAGGGGGCGCGGTGAAAAACTGTTTTTT
TRBV2	TRBJ2-3	.	.	CASRDGRASTDTQYF	TGTGCCAGCAGGGACGGGAGAGCTAGCACAGATACGCAGTATTTT
TRBV14	TRBJ2-4	TRBD1	.	CASSLGTVLAKNIQYF	TGTGCCAGCAGCCTAGGGACAGTACTAGCCAAAAACATTCAGTACTTC
TRBV10-3	TRBJ1-1	TRBD1	.	CATEGTGGNTEAFF	TGTGCCACCGAGGGGACAGGCGGGAACACTGAAGCTTTCTTT
TRBV5-1	TRBJ2-2	TRBD1	.	CASSEQGLGELFF	TGCGCCAGCAGTGAACAGGGGCTCGGGGAGCTGTTTTTT
TRBV11-1	TRBJ1-5	.	.	CASSLGTDQPQHF	TGTGCCAGCAGCTTGGGCACCGATCAGCCCCAGCATTTT
TRBV4-1	TRBJ2-2	TRBD2	.	CASSQDLAGETGELFF	TGCGCCAGCAGCCAAGATCTAGCGGGGGAGACCGGGGAGCTGTTTTTT
TRBV13	TRBJ2-4	.	.	CASSLGSAKNIQYF	TGTGCCAGCAGCTTAGGCTCCGCCAAAAACATTCAGTACTTC
TRBV7-9	TRBJ1-5	TRBD1	.	CASSSDREGNQPQHF	TGTGCCAGCAGCTCAGACAGGGAGGGCAATCAGCCCCAGCATTTT
TRBV7-8	TRBJ1-5	.	.	CASSPRSRDQPQHF	TGTGCCAGCAGCCCGAGATCGCGGGATCAGCCCCAGCATTTT
TRBV20-1	TRBJ1-2	.	.	CSCHTGGYTF	TGCAGCTGTCACACAGGGGGCTACACCTTC
TRBV11-2	TRBJ1-6	.	.	CASSLERGSPLHF	TGTGCCAGCAGCTTAGAAAGGGGTTCACCCCTCCACTTT
TRBV27	TRBJ2-1	.	.	CASSFAGRAYNEQFF	TGTGCCAGCAGTTTCGCGGGGCGCGCCTACAATGAGCAGTTCTTC
TRBV5-1	TRBJ1-2	TRBD1	.	CASSLRQGDGYTF	TGCGCCAGCAGCCTCCGACAGGGGGATGGCTACACCTTC
TRBV2	TRBJ1-1	.	.	CASVQNLEARAFF	TGTGCCAGCGTCCAGAACCTGGAGGCGAGGGCTTTCTTT
TRBV5-1	TRBJ1-3	TRBD1	.	CASSLGQGKFSGNTIYF	TGCGCCAGCAGCTTGGGACAGGGCAAATTCTCTGGAAACACCATATATTTT